The next 10 T cell receptor beta chains were all read from a single sample in a study of cytomegalovirus exposure and HLA in healthy donors (dated by TCRdb to the late 2010s). Receptor libraries were prepared by the immunoSEQ multiplex PCR assay. A mixture of 60 forward primers for TCR Vbeta segments and 13 reverse primers for TCR Jbeta segments was used in the multiplex PCR. Imported from immuneACCESS, the table was reduced by TCRdb to in-frame sequences with V and J called. These copies leave out some clones; in studies compared against another copy, an unresolved V gene accounts for under half, and the cause of the remainder is not known. The table for this sample lists about 64,000 clones; 60% to 85% of them were counted only once. About 5.5% of the sample belongs to the ten largest clones. Source material: PBMCs. These receptors were taken from a male donor in good health and CMV-seropositive.

The V call is TRBV27, the J call TRBJ2-7, with no clear D. Per germline, CDR1 MNHEY and CDR2 SMNVEV (reference sequence). The CDR3 sequence is 12 residues long. V lost 6 bases to trimming and J lost 3 bases, with 9 bases between them. This CDR3 is CASRGSGYEQYF. DNA of the CDR3: TGTGCCAGCAGGGGCTCAGGCTACGAGCAGTACTTC.

This clone occurred a few times. The chain is built from TRBV4-2 and TRBJ1-6, with 8 bases that match TRBD1. Trimming took 3 bases from V and 6 from J; bases not matched to a gene: 4. Germline V CDR1 and CDR2: LGHNA, YNFKEQ. This CDR3 has 15 amino acids. CDR3 coding DNA: TGTGCCAGCAGCCACGCTGACAGGGGTAATTCACCCCTCCACTTT. Amino acid sequence: CASSHADRGNSPLHF.

The gene calls are TRBV7-9 and TRBJ1-4; D uncertain. The germline CDR1 and CDR2 sequences are SEHNR and FQNEAQ (reference sequence). V dropped 1 base and J dropped 3 bases, with 9 bases sitting between them. There are 15 residues in the CDR3. The CDR3 sequence: CASSLEEISNEKLFF. The CDR3 DNA reads as TGTGCCAGCAGCTTAGAGGAGATTTCTAATGAAAAACTGTTTTTT.

The gene calls are TRBV5-1 and TRBJ1-1; the match to TRBD1 covers 7 bases. J was trimmed by 0 bases and V by 1 base; bases with no gene match: 3. The germline gives CDR1 SGHRS, CDR2 YFSETQ. This CDR3 has 15 residues. The CDR3: CASSLQGVLNTEAFF. CDR3 coding DNA: TGCGCCAGCAGCTTGCAGGGGGTATTGAACACTGAAGCTTTCTTT. The variable domain in full, with the rest retrieved from reference TRBV5-1 and TRBJ1-1, is KAGVTQTPRYLIKTRGQQVTLSCSPISGHRSVSWYQQTPGQGLQFLFEYFSETQRNKGNFPGRFSGRQFSNSRSEMNVSTLELGDSALYLCASSLQGVLNTEAFFGQGTRLTVV.

In its sample, this clone was seen a few times. The rearrangement uses TRBV9 and TRBJ1-5; D not resolved. CDR3 length: 15 residues. Germline CDR1 reads SGDLS; CDR2 reads YYNGEE. Trimming took off 1 base at V and 5 bases at J, with 13 bases between the two ends. The CDR3 DNA sequence: TGTGCCAGCAGCGTAAGTGAACGTCAGGATCAGCCCCAGCATTTT. As protein: CASSVSERQDQPQHF.

The chain couples TRBV7-9 to TRBJ2-5; D is possibly TRBD1 (6 bases). V dropped 2 bases and J dropped 1 base, with 11 bases sitting between them. This CDR3 has 15 amino acids. CDR1 is SEHNR and CDR2 is FQNEAQ in the germline V gene (reference sequence). CDR3 bases: TGTGCCAGCAGCTTAATATCAGGGGCCCAAGAGACCCAGTACTTC. This translates into CASSLISGAQETQYF.

The chain recombines TRBV6-1 with TRBJ2-1; 10 nucleotides align to TRBD1. CDR3 length: 15 amino acids. The V segment lost 2 bases and the J segment 7 bases; nucleotides outside the gene matches: 5. Germline V gene lookup returns CDR1 MNHNS and CDR2 SASEGT. The CDR3 spells CASSEPGQGKNEQFF. CDR3 coding DNA: TGTGCCAGCAGTGAACCGGGACAGGGGAAGAATGAGCAGTTCTTC.

This clone occurred once. The chain combines TRBV28 with TRBJ1-1, with D unclear. The CDR3 has 13 amino acids. The germline V and J ends were trimmed by 3 bases and 0 bases, with 5 bases remaining between them. From germline, CDR1 is MDHEN and CDR2 SYDVKM. DNA for the CDR3: TGTGCCAGCAGTTTCTTTATGAACACTGAAGCTTTCTTT. As protein: CASSFFMNTEAFF.

The chain has TRBV7-9 and TRBJ2-3; the match to TRBD2 covers 14 bases. Germline lookup yields CDR1 SEHNR and CDR2 FQNEAQ (reference sequence). The length of the CDR3 is 18 residues. Trimming removed 5 bases from V and 1 base from J; junction bases left unmatched: 8. CDR3 in amino acids: CASSARTSGGRGTDTQYF. CDR3 nucleotides: TGTGCCAGCAGCGCCCGGACTAGCGGGGGGAGGGGCACAGATACGCAGTATTTT. The entire variable domain, with the rest obtained from reference TRBV7-9 and TRBJ2-3, is as follows: DTGVSQNPRHKITKRGQNVTFRCDPISEHNRLYWYRQTLGQGPEFLTYFQNEAQLEKSRLLSDRFSAERPKGSFSTLEIQRTEQGDSAMYLCASSARTSGGRGTDTQYFGPGTRLTVL.

This sequence joins TRBV7-3 and TRBJ2-7; 12 bases are a match to TRBD1. The germline V gene encodes CDR1 SGHTA and CDR2 FQGTGA. Unmatched junction bases numbered 6, after V lost 2 bases and J lost 1 base. The CDR3 totals 17 residues. Here the CDR3 reads CASSLGTGGLWSYEQYF. In DNA, the CDR3 is TGTGCCAGCAGCTTAGGGACAGGGGGCTTATGGTCCTACGAGCAGTACTTC.